This entry lists 24 T cell receptor beta chains sequenced from one sample in a study of PD-1 blockade in classical Hodgkin lymphoma. Profiled with immunoSEQ multiplex PCR; TCRdb holds only in-frame clones, not every one. The data contain approximately 6,400 clones, over 65% of them seen just once; the ten biggest clones take up about 45%. There was relapse after autologous stem cell transplantation in every patient, and there was variation in brentuximab vedotin exposure. The material sequenced was peripheral blood mononuclear cells (PBMCs), taken before the second cycle of nivolumab. All receptors derive from a human donor with classical Hodgkin lymphoma.

This clone is labeled as medium-sized. The chain links TRBV28 to TRBJ2-1; possibly TRBD1 for D (5 bases). Germline V gene data show CDR1 as MDHEN and CDR2 as SYDVKM. The V gene lost 1 base and the J gene lost 2 bases, with 9 bases spanning the gap. CDR3 length: 15 amino acids. CDR3 sequence reads: CASSLSGNPYNEQFF. As DNA, the CDR3 is TGTGCCAGCAGTTTATCAGGGAACCCCTACAATGAGCAGTTCTTC.

As for this clone: Within the sample, other DNA sequences also encode this same CDR3. The V call is TRBV4-2, the J call TRBJ2-3; unclear D gene. The CDR3 consists of 15 residues. Germline CDR1 and CDR2: LGHNA and YNFKEQ. The ends were cut back, 0 bases at V and 3 bases at J, with 10 bases in the middle. CDR3 sequence (DNA): TGTGCCAGCAGCCAAGAAGGGAACCCTACAGATACGCAGTATTTT. It yields the protein CASSQEGNPTDTQYF.

This chain uses TRBV6-5 with TRBJ2-7; the D gene is possibly TRBD1 (6 bases). Germline V CDR1 and CDR2: MNHEY, SVGAGI. This CDR3 contains 15 residues. V lost 2 bases to trimming and J lost 4 bases, with 15 bases between them. CDR3 DNA sequence: TGTGCCAGCAGTTACGGCAGGGGTTCCATGTACGAGCAGTACTTC. Protein product: CASSYGRGSMYEQYF.

The rearrangement links TRBV4-3 to TRBJ1-3, with D perhaps TRBD1 (5 bases). V lost 4 bases, J lost 6 bases, and 22 bases lay in between. The germline CDR1 and CDR2 sequences are LGHNA and YSLEER. The CDR3 contains 17 residues. The CDR3 nucleotides read TGCGCCAGCAGCCCTAAAACGAGAAGGGGCCCGGTAAACACCATATATTTT. Protein product: CASSPKTRRGPVNTIYF.

The chain has TRBV6-1 and TRBJ2-1; D is possibly TRBD2 (6 bases). From germline, CDR1 is MNHNS and CDR2 SASEGT. The length of the CDR3 is 12 residues. The V and J ends lost 6 bases and 7 bases respectively, with 10 bases between them. The CDR3 nucleotides are TGTGCCAGCAGCGGGAGAGGTAATGAGCAGTTCTTC. Encoded protein: CASSGRGNEQFF.

The rearrangement links TRBV7-9 to TRBJ2-7; D may be TRBD2 (6 bases). V was shortened by 5 bases and J by 3 bases, with 17 bases between the two germline ends. This CDR3 comprises 15 residues. CDR1 and CDR2 (germline): SEHNR, FQNEAQ (reference sequence). CDR3 residues: CASSNYDRGNYEQYF. The CDR3, as DNA: TGTGCCAGCAGCAACTACGACCGGGGGAACTACGAGCAGTACTTC.

In this sample, this clone turned up once. The chain links TRBV18 to TRBJ2-7, with a weak D call TRBD1 (5 bases). Trimming removed 3 bases at V and 3 bases at J, with 15 bases between. Germline values: CDR1 KGHSH, CDR2 LQKENI. CDR3 length: 15 residues. In DNA form, the CDR3 reads TGTGCCAGCTCACCCTCCAGGGTGTGGAGCTACGAGCAGTACTTC. This codes for CASSPSRVWSYEQYF.

By its share, this clone is medium-sized. The chain recombines TRBV5-5 with TRBJ2-7; TRBD2 agrees at 14 bases. V shed 5 bases, J shed 5 bases, and the junction held 9 bases outside the gene matches. Per the germline V gene, CDR1 is SGHKS and CDR2 is YYEKEE (reference sequence). The CDR3 has 16 amino acids. The CDR3 nucleotides are TGTGCCAGCAGTTCCGGGACTAGCGGGAGTGGTGACGAGCAGTACTTC. Translation gives CASSSGTSGSGDEQYF.

The V gene is TRBV10-2, the J gene TRBJ1-5; D not certain. From germline, CDR1 is WSHSY and CDR2 SAAADI. The CDR3 has 13 residues. V lost 6 bases to trimming and J lost 6 bases, with 12 bases between them. CDR3 nucleotide sequence: TGCGCCAGCAGGGGCTACTTTAGTCAGCCCCAGCATTTT. Its protein is CASRGYFSQPQHF.

J is TRBJ2-7 and V is TRBV28, with D tentatively TRBD1 (5 bases). The CDR3 has 14 amino acids. Looked up from germline, CDR1 is MDHEN and CDR2 is SYDVKM. Trimming took off 0 bases at V and 4 bases at J, with 10 bases between the two ends. The CDR3 is CASSLWGKGYEQYF. For the CDR3, the DNA is TGTGCCAGCAGTTTATGGGGGAAGGGGTACGAGCAGTACTTC.

CDR3 in DNA: TGTGCCAGCAGTTTAGTGGGGCCCTACGAGCAGTACTTC. It codes for CASSLVGPYEQYF. V usage is TRBV28 and J usage is TRBJ2-7; D possibly corresponds to TRBD1 (5 bases). V lost 2 bases to trimming and J lost 2 bases, with 7 bases between them. This CDR3 is built from 13 residues. The germline CDR1 and CDR2 sequences are MDHEN and SYDVKM.

The J gene is TRBJ2-7, the V gene TRBV6-5; TRBD2 matches at 9 bases. With 2 bases clipped from V and 6 bases from J, the junction kept 8 bases outside the gene matches. From germline, CDR1 is MNHEY and CDR2 SVGAGI. The length of the CDR3 is 15 residues. This CDR3 reads CASSYAISGSSEQYF. The CDR3 DNA follows: TGTGCCAGCAGTTACGCTATTAGCGGGAGCTCCGAGCAGTACTTC.

This clone is deemed large (0.1 to 1%). The V gene is TRBV7-9, the J gene TRBJ2-1, with 7 bases aligning to TRBD2. The CDR3 consists of 13 residues. Unmatched junction bases numbered 6, after V lost 5 bases and J lost 8 bases. Germline V gene data show CDR1 as SEHNR and CDR2 as FQNEAQ (reference sequence). The CDR3 protein is CASSTGLGDEQFF. CDR3 sequence (DNA): TGTGCCAGCAGCACAGGACTAGGCGATGAGCAGTTCTTC.

Judged by abundance, this clone is medium-sized. The V gene is TRBV29-1, the J gene TRBJ2-3; D call uncertain. V was clipped by 7 bases and J by 2 bases, with 10 bases between them. Germline V lookup: CDR1 SQVTM, CDR2 ANQGSEA. The CDR3 covers 12 residues. The CDR3 sequence: CSAHGLTDTQYF. In nucleotides, the CDR3 is TGCAGCGCCCATGGGCTCACAGATACGCAGTATTTT.

This clone was seen only once. The chain recombines TRBV27 with TRBJ2-1; 9 nucleotides match TRBD1. The V gene end was trimmed by 6 bases and the J gene end by 0 bases; junction bases not matched to a gene: 12. The CDR3 extends over 18 amino acids. CDR1 and CDR2 from the germline V gene are MNHEY and SMNVEV (reference sequence). CDR3 residues: CASRMNRGLLHSYNEQFF. The CDR3 DNA reads TGTGCCAGCAGAATGAACAGGGGGCTCCTTCACTCCTACAATGAGCAGTTCTTC.

This chain connects TRBV19 to TRBJ1-1; no clear D gene. Germline V gene data show CDR1 as LNHDA and CDR2 as SQIVND (reference sequence). Trimming took off 1 base at V and 5 bases at J, with 14 bases between the two ends. This CDR3 is built from 15 residues. CDR3 DNA sequence: TGTGCCAGTAGTATAGTTGGGGTTGGCGAAACTGAAGCTTTCTTT. Translated: CASSIVGVGETEAFF.

The genes are TRBV27 and TRBJ2-1; no clear D. The CDR3 loop spans 16 amino acids. CDR1 and CDR2 (germline): MNHEY, SMNVEV (reference sequence). Deletions cut 0 bases from V and 2 bases from J, with 11 bases between. The CDR3 spells CASSLSQNPPYNEQFF. The DNA for the CDR3 is TGTGCCAGCAGTTTATCGCAAAACCCACCCTACAATGAGCAGTTCTTC.

V usage is TRBV6-6 and J usage is TRBJ2-3, with 7 bases lining up with TRBD1. Germline CDR1 is MNHNY and CDR2 is SVGAGI (reference sequence). The CDR3 is 16 amino acids. V was pared by 3 bases and J by 6 bases, with 12 bases of the junction left unmatched. The CDR3 nucleotides are TGTGCCAGCAGTTATTCGGGACAGACCTTTACGGATACGCAGTATTTT. Translating gives CASSYSGQTFTDTQYF.

CDR3 DNA: TGCGCCAGCAGCCAAGATGAGGGGACAGGGAGGGGGCCCCAGCATTTT. As protein: CASSQDEGTGRGPQHF. The chain joins TRBV4-1 to TRBJ1-5; 9 nucleotides line up with TRBD1. The V and J ends lost 0 bases and 9 bases, in that order; junction bases with no gene match: 9. The CDR3 runs 16 residues. CDR1 MGHRA and CDR2 YSYEKL come from the germline V gene.

A few counts support this clone. The chain uses TRBV19 and TRBJ1-1, with no clear D. The V gene's germline CDR1 is LNHDA and CDR2 SQIVND (reference sequence). The CDR3 extends over 14 amino acids. Trimming removed 7 bases at V and 5 bases at J, with 17 bases between. The CDR3 reads CASTRTHRTTEAFF. Here the CDR3 DNA reads TGTGCCAGTACCCGGACTCACAGAACGACTGAAGCTTTCTTT.

The chain uses TRBV5-4 and TRBJ1-4, with 9 bases aligning to TRBD1. Germline V gene data show CDR1 as SGHNT and CDR2 as YYREEE (reference sequence). The CDR3 spans 16 residues. With V trimmed by 4 bases and J by 4 bases, 8 bases remained unmatched. The CDR3 sequence: CASSPGQGGGNEKLFF. The CDR3 DNA follows: TGTGCCAGCAGCCCGGGACAGGGCGGGGGTAATGAAAAACTGTTTTTT. Looking up the rest from reference TRBV5-4 and TRBJ1-4 gives the full variable domain: ETGVTQSPTHLIKTRGQQVTLRCSSQSGHNTVSWYQQALGQGPQFIFQYYREEENGRGNFPPRFSGLQFPNYSSELNVNALELDDSALYLCASSPGQGGGNEKLFFGSGTQLSVL.

This clone was observed a few times. V is TRBV5-6 and J is TRBJ2-7; weak D call: TRBD2 (6 bases). CDR3 length equals 14 residues. Germline loops: CDR1 SGHDT, CDR2 YYEEEE. V lost 0 bases, J lost 3 bases, and 10 bases lay in between. CDR3 protein: CASSLGGDFYEQYF. In DNA, the CDR3 is TGTGCCAGCAGCTTGGGCGGGGATTTCTACGAGCAGTACTTC. Filled out from reference TRBV5-6 and TRBJ2-7, the complete variable domain reads DAGVTQSPTHLIKTRGQQVTLRCSPKSGHDTVSWYQQALGQGPQFIFQYYEEEERQRGNFPDRFSGHQFPNYSSELNVNALLLGDSALYLCASSLGGDFYEQYFGPGTRLTVT.

By sample share, this clone is medium-sized. Here the CDR3 reads CASSWDYSDEQYF. CDR3 nucleotides: TGTGCCAGCAGCTGGGACTACTCGGACGAGCAGTACTTC. The chain links TRBV7-9 to TRBJ2-7, with 7 bases identical to TRBD2. With V trimmed by 4 bases and J by 5 bases, 5 bases remained unmatched. Germline-derived CDR1 and CDR2 are SEHNR and FQNEAQ (reference sequence). There are 13 residues in the CDR3.

This clone was observed a single time. The J gene is TRBJ2-4, the V gene TRBV6-1; the D gene is possibly TRBD2 (5 bases). In germline, CDR1 is MNHNS, CDR2 SASEGT. V was shortened by 4 bases and J by 7 bases, with 11 bases between the two germline ends. The CDR3 length is 13 residues. CDR3 in DNA: TGTGCCAGCAGTGGGAGAGGGTTGAACATTCAGTACTTC. Translated: CASSGRGLNIQYF.